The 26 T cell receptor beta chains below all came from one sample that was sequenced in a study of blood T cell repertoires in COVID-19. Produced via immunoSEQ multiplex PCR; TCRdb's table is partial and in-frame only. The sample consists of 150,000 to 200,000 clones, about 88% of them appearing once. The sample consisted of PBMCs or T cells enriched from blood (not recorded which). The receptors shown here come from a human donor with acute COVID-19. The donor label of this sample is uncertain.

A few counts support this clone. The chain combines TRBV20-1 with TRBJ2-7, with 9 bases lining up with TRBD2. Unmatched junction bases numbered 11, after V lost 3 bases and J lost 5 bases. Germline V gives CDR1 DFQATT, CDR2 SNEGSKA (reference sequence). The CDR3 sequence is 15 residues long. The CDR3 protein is CSASHWRGGPDEQYF. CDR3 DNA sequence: TGCAGTGCTAGTCACTGGCGGGGGGGGCCAGACGAGCAGTACTTC.

The CDR3 loop is CASSLAWGRYGYTF. In DNA form, the CDR3 reads TGTGCCAGCAGCTTAGCATGGGGCCGCTATGGCTACACCTTC. This chain uses TRBV7-8 with TRBJ1-2, with D possibly being TRBD1 (5 bases). V shed 0 bases and J shed 4 bases, with 9 bases lying between them. Germline loops: CDR1 SGHVS, CDR2 FQNEAQ. The CDR3 spans 14 residues.

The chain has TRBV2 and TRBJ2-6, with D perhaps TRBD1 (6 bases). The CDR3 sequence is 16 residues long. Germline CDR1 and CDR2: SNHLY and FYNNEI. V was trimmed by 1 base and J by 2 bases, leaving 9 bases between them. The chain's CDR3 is CASSEEGGTGANVLTF. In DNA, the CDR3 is TGTGCCAGCAGTGAAGAAGGGGGAACTGGGGCCAACGTCCTGACTTTC.

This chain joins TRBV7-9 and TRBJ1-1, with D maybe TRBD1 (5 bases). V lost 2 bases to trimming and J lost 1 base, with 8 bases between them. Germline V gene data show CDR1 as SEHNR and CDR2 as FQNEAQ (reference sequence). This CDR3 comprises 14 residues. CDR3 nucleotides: TGTGCCAGCAGCTTAAGTGGACAGAACACTGAAGCTTTCTTT. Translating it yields CASSLSGQNTEAFF.

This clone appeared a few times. Written as DNA, the CDR3 is TGCAGTGCGAGTTGGACAGGGGGATACGAGCAGTACTTC. Amino acid sequence: CSASWTGGYEQYF. The chain joins TRBV20-1 to TRBJ2-7; the match to TRBD1 covers 10 bases. The CDR3 is made up of 13 amino acids. Germline V gives CDR1 DFQATT, CDR2 SNEGSKA (reference sequence). The J segment lost 4 bases and the V segment lost 6 bases, leaving 6 bases of the junction unmatched.

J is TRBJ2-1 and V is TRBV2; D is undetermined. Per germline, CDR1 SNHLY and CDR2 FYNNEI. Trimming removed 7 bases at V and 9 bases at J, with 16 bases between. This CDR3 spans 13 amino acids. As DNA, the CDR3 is TGTGCCAGCAATGCCGTGACATTCGGTGAGCAGTTCTTC. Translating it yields CASNAVTFGEQFF. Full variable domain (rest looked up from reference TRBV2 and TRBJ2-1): EPEVTQTPSHQVTQMGQEVILRCVPISNHLYFYWYRQILGQKVEFLVSFYNNEISEKSEIFDDQFSVERPDGSNFTLKIRSTKLEDSAMYFCASNAVTFGEQFFGPGTRLTVL.

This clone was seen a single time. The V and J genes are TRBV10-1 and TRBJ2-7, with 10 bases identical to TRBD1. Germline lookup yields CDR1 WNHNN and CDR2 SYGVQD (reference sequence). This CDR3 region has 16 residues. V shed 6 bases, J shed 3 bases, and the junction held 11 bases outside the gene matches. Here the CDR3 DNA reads TGCGCCAGCAGCCCGAGGGGGACAGGGGACCTCTACGAGCAGTACTTC. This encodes CASSPRGTGDLYEQYF.

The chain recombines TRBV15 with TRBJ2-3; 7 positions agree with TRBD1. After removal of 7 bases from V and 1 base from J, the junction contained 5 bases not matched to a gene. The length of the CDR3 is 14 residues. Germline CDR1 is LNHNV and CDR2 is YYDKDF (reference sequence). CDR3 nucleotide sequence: TGTGCCACCACGACAGGGTCGGGCACAGATACGCAGTATTTT. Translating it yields CATTTGSGTDTQYF.

The CDR3 bases are TGTGCCAGCAGTGAAGATTCAGGGATTGGGGGCTACACCTTC. Encoded protein: CASSEDSGIGGYTF. J is TRBJ1-2 and V is TRBV2; tentative D call: TRBD1 (5 bases). The length of the CDR3 is 14 residues. The V gene's germline CDR1 is SNHLY and CDR2 FYNNEI. The V gene lost 1 base and the J gene lost 8 bases, with 14 bases spanning the gap.

The CDR3 protein is CASSLVGQGSSPLHF. The CDR3 region has the DNA TGCGCCAGCAGCTTGGTAGGACAGGGGAGTTCACCCCTCCACTTT. The V and J genes are TRBV5-1 and TRBJ1-6; 9 positions agree with TRBD1. The V gene end was trimmed by 0 bases and the J gene end by 9 bases; junction bases not matched to a gene: 4. CDR1 and CDR2 (germline): SGHRS, YFSETQ. The CDR3 loop spans 15 amino acids.

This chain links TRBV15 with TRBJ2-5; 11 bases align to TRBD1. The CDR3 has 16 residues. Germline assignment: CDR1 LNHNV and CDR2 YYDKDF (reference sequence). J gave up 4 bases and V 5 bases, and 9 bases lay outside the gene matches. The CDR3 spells CATSGRDRGFGETQYF. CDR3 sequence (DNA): TGTGCCACCAGCGGCCGGGACAGGGGGTTTGGAGAGACCCAGTACTTC.

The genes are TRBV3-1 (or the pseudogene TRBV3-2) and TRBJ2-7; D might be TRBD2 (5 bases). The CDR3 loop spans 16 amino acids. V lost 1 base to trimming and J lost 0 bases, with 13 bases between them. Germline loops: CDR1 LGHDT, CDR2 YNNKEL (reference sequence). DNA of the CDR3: TGTGCCAGCAGCCAAGGTGTGGACTCAAGCTCCTACGAGCAGTACTTC. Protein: CASSQGVDSSSYEQYF.

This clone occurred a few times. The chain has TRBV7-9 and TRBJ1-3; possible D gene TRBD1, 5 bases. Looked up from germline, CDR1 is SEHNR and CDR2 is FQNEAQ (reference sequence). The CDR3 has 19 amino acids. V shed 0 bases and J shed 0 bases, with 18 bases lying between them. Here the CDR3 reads CASSLAIPGLLLSGNTIYF. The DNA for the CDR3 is TGTGCCAGCAGCTTAGCTATCCCGGGACTGCTACTCTCTGGAAACACCATATATTTT.

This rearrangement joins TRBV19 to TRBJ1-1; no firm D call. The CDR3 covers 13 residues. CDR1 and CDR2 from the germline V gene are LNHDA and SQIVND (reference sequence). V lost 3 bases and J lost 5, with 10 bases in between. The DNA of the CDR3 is TGTGCCAGTAGTATTCGAACGGGAACTGAAGCTTTCTTT. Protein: CASSIRTGTEAFF.

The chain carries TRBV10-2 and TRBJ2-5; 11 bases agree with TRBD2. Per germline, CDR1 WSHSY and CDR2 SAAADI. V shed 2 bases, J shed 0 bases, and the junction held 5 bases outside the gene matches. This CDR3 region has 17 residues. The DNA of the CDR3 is TGCGCCAGCAGTGAGCCGCGACTAGCGGGGTACCAAGAGACCCAGTACTTC. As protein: CASSEPRLAGYQETQYF.

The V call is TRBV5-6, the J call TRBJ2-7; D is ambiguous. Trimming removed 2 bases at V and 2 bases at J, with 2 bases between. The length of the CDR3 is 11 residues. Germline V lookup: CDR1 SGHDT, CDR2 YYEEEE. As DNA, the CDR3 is TGTGCCAGCAGCTTCGCCTACGAGCAGTACTTC. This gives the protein CASSFAYEQYF.

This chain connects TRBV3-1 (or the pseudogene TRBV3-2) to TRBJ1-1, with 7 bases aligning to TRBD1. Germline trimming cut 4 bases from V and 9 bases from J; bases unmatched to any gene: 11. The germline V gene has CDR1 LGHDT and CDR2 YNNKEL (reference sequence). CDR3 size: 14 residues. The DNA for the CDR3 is TGTGCCAGCAGCCGGGGGTCTGGGACAGAAAAAGCTTTCTTT. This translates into CASSRGSGTEKAFF.

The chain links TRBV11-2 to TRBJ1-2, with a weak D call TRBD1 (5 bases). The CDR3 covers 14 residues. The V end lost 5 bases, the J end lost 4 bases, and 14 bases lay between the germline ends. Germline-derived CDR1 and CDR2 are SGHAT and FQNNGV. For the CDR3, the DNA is TGTGCCAGCAGCCACTCACGTACAGGCTATGGCTACACCTTC. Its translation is CASSHSRTGYGYTF.

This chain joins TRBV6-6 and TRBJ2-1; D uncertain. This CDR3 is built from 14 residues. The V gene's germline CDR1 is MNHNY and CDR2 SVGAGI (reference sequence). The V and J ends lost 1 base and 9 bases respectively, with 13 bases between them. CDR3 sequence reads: CASSYLILSLEQFF. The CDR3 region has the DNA TGTGCCAGCAGTTACTTGATCCTCAGTCTTGAGCAGTTCTTC.

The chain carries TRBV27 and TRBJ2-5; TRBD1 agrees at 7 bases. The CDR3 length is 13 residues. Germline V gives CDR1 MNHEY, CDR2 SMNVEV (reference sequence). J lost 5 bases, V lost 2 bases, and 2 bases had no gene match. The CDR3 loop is CASSLEQGETQYF. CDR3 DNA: TGTGCCAGCAGTTTAGAACAGGGGGAGACCCAGTACTTC.

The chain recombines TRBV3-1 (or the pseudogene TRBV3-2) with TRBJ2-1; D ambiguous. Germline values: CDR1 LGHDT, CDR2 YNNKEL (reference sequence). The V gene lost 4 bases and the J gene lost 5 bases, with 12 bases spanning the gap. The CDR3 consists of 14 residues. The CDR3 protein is CASSPDVVDNEQFF. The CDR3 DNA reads TGTGCCAGCAGCCCAGATGTCGTAGACAATGAGCAGTTCTTC.

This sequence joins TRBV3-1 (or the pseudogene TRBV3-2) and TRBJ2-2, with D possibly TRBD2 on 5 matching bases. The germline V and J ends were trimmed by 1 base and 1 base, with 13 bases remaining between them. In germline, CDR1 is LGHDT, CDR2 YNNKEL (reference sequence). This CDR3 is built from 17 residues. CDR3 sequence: CASSQASERKNTGELFF. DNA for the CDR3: TGTGCCAGCAGCCAAGCCTCCGAGCGGAAGAACACCGGGGAGCTGTTTTTT.

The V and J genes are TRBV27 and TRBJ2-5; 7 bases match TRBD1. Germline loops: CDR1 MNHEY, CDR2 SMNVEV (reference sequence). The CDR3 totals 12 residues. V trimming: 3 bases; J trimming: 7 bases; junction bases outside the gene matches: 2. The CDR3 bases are TGTGCCAGCAGTTTGTCAGGGGGGACCCAGTACTTC. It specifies CASSLSGGTQYF.

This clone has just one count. The chain's CDR3 is CASSGRGTSGIDTGELFF. For the CDR3, the DNA is TGTGCCAGCAGCGGTAGAGGGACTAGCGGGATCGACACCGGGGAGCTGTTTTTT. The chain is built from TRBV9 and TRBJ2-2; 13 bases are a match to TRBD2. After removal of 3 bases from V and 3 bases from J, the junction contained 8 bases not matched to a gene. Germline lookup yields CDR1 SGDLS and CDR2 YYNGEE. The CDR3 contains 18 residues.

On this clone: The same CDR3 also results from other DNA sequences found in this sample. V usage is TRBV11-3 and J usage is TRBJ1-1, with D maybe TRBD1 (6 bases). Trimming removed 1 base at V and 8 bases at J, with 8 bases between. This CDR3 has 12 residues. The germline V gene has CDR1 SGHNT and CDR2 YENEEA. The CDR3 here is CASSLGTGEAFF. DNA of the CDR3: TGTGCCAGCAGCTTAGGTACAGGGGAAGCTTTCTTT.

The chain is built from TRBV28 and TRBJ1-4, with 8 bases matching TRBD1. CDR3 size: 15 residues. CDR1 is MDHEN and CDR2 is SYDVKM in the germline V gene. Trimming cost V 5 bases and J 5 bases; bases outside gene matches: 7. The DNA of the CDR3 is TGTGCCAGCAGTCCTCGGGACAGGCCCAATGAAAAACTGTTTTTT. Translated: CASSPRDRPNEKLFF.